The entry that follows covers one T cell receptor beta chain sequence. The assay was immunoSEQ multiplex PCR, and TCRdb's table has in-frame clones only and misses some. The repertoire holds fewer than 300,000 clones, with 87% as singletons. The sample comes from a study of Ad26.COV2.S vaccination and SARS-CoV-2 variants. Treatment indicated: roughly 18 received Ad26.COV2.S at low or high dose, single or two shots; 5 received placebo; per-sample allocation not given. The investigators took samples on day 63 after the first vaccine or placebo injection. V was pared by 5 bases and J by 3 bases, with 7 bases of the junction left unmatched. The CDR3 has 15 residues. Germline assignment: CDR1 SEHNR and CDR2 FQNEAQ (reference sequence).

The chain combines TRBV7-9 with TRBJ2-3, with TRBD1 identical over 8 bases. The TCR originated in a person between 18 and 60 years old who received the Ad26.COV2.S COVID-19 vaccine or a placebo. Material: peripheral blood, obtained in a trial of Ad26.COV2.S vaccine versus placebo. The CDR3 sequence: CASSTWDRTTDTQYF. CDR3 nucleotide sequence: TGTGCCAGCAGCACCTGGGACAGGACGACAGATACGCAGTATTTT.